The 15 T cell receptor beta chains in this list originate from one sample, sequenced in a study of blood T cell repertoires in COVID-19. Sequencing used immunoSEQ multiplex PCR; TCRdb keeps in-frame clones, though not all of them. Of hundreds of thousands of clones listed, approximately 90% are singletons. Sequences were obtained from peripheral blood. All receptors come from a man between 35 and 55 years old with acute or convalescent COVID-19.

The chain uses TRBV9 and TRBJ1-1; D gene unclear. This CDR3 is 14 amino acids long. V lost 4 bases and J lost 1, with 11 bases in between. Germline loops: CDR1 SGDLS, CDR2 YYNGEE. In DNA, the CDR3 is TGTGCCAGCAGCTTCCAGGCGGGGAACACTGAAGCTTTCTTT. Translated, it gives CASSFQAGNTEAFF.

The CDR3 sequence: CASSRTQGTLHF. In DNA form, the CDR3 reads TGTGCCAGCAGCCGAACACAGGGCACCCTCCACTTT. The rearrangement joins TRBV3-1 (or the pseudogene TRBV3-2) to TRBJ1-6, with D tentatively TRBD1 (6 bases). Per the germline V gene, CDR1 is LGHDT and CDR2 is YNNKEL (reference sequence). The CDR3 has 12 amino acids. Trimming shortened V by 4 bases and J by 14 bases, and 12 bases separated the two germline ends.

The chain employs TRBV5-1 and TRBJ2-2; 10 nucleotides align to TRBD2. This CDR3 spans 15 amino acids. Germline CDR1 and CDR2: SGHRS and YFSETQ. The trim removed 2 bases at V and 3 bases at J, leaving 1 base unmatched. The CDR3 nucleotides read TGCGCCAGCAGCTTTAGCGGGGGGCACACCGGGGAGCTGTTTTTT. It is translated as CASSFSGGHTGELFF.

The CDR3 sequence is CASSLVPGSGNTIYF. In DNA, the CDR3 is TGCGCCAGCAGCTTGGTTCCAGGTTCCGGAAACACCATATATTTT. The V and J genes are TRBV5-1 and TRBJ1-3; D gene uncertain. The V and J ends lost 0 bases and 4 bases respectively, with 11 bases between them. Germline lookup yields CDR1 SGHRS and CDR2 YFSETQ. The CDR3 covers 15 residues.

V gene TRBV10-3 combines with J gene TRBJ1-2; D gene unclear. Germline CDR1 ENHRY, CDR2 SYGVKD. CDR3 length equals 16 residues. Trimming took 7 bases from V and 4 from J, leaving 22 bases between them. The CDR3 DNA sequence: TGTGCCATCACTCGGGATACCTCCTATCTTGTCTATGGCTACACCTTC. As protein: CAITRDTSYLVYGYTF.

The DNA for the CDR3 is TGTGCCAGCAGTGACTTCGCGGGGGGGTCCTACAATGAGCAGTTCTTC. Protein sequence: CASSDFAGGSYNEQFF. The V call is TRBV6-4, the J call TRBJ2-1; 9 bases are shared with TRBD2. CDR1 MRHNA and CDR2 SNTAGT come from the germline V gene. This CDR3 is 16 amino acids long. V lost 1 base to trimming and J lost 1 base; unmatched junction nucleotides: 2.

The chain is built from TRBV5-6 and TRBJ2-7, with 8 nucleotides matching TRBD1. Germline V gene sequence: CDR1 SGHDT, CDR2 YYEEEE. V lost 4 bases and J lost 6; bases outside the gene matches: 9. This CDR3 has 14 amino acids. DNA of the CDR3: TGTGCCAGCAGCCTAGGACAGGGAACCCTCGAGCAGTACTTC. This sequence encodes CASSLGQGTLEQYF.

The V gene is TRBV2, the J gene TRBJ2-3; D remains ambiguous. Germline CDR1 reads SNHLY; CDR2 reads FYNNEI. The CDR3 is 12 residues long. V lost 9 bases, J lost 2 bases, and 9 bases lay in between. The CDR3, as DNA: TGTGCCAGTTCTCAGATCACAGATACGCAGTATTTT. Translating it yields CASSQITDTQYF.

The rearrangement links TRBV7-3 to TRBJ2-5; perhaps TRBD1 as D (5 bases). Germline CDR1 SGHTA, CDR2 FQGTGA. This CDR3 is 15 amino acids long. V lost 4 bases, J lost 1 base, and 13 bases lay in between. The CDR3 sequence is CASSSNGAAQETQYF. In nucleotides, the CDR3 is TGTGCCAGCAGCTCAAATGGGGCCGCCCAAGAGACCCAGTACTTC.

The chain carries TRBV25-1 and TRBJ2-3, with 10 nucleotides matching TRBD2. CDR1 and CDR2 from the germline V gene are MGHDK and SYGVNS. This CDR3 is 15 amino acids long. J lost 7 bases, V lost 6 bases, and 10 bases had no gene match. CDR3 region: CASSASGGARYTQYF. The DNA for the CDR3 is TGTGCCAGCAGCGCGAGCGGGGGGGCAAGATATACGCAGTATTTT.

The CDR3 loop reads CASSNGQLMNTEAFF. CDR3 nucleotides: TGCGCCAGCAGCAACGGACAGCTGATGAACACTGAAGCTTTCTTT. The chain employs TRBV5-1 and TRBJ1-1; a weak D match, TRBD1 (6 bases). Germline V gene lookup returns CDR1 SGHRS and CDR2 YFSETQ. The CDR3 is made up of 15 amino acids. V lost 4 bases and J 0 bases, leaving 13 bases between the germline ends.

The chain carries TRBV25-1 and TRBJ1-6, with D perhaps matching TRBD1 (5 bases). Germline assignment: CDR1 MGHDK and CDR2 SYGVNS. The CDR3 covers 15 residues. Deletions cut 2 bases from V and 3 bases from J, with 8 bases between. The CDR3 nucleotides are TGTGCCAGCAGTGAACCGGGACTCTATAATTCACCCCTCCACTTT. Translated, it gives CASSEPGLYNSPLHF.

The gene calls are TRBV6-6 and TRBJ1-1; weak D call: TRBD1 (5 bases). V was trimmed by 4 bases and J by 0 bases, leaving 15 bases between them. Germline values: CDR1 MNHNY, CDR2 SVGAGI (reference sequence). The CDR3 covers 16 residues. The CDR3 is CASSSLLLGVNTEAFF. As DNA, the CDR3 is TGTGCCAGCAGTTCCCTCTTATTAGGGGTGAACACTGAAGCTTTCTTT.

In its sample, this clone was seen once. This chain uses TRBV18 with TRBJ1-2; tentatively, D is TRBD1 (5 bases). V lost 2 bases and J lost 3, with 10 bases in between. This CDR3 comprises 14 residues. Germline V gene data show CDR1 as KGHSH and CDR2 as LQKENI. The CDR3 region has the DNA TGTGCCAGCTCACCAACCGGCAGGGACTATGGCTACACCTTC. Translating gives CASSPTGRDYGYTF.

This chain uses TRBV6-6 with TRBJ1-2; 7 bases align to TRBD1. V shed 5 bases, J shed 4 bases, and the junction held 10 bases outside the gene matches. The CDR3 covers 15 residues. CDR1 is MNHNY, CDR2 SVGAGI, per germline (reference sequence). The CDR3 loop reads CASSAQGTESYGYTF. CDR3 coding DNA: TGTGCCAGCAGTGCCCAGGGGACAGAATCCTATGGCTACACCTTC.